Presented here are 12 T cell receptor beta chains from one specimen sequenced in a study of blood T cell repertoires in COVID-19. The method was immunoSEQ multiplex PCR; TCRdb's version includes in-frame clones alone and lacks a portion of them. This table has 370,000 or so clones, roughly 77% appearing once. Sequenced material: peripheral blood. These receptors were obtained from a human donor with acute or convalescent COVID-19. The donor label of this sample is uncertain.

This chain's CDR3 is CASSFSGSGGLQETQYF. As DNA, the CDR3 is TGTGCCAGCAGTTTTTCTGGGAGCGGGGGGTTGCAAGAGACCCAGTACTTC. This chain uses TRBV28 with TRBJ2-5; 9 bases fit TRBD2. J lost 2 bases, V lost 3 bases, and 10 bases had no gene match. The CDR3 extends over 17 amino acids. Germline V gene sequence: CDR1 MDHEN, CDR2 SYDVKM.

V gene TRBV15 combines with J gene TRBJ1-5; D not resolved. CDR3 length: 12 residues. V was cut by 4 bases and J by 4 bases, with 5 bases left in between. Germline V gene sequence: CDR1 LNHNV, CDR2 YYDKDF (reference sequence). The CDR3 protein is CATSNRNQPQHF. DNA for the CDR3: TGTGCCACCAGCAACAGAAATCAGCCCCAGCATTTT.

This clone was counted between two and nine times. V is TRBV7-9 and J is TRBJ1-3, with a tentative D call TRBD1 (6 bases). Germline-derived CDR1 and CDR2 are SEHNR and FQNEAQ (reference sequence). V lost 1 base, J lost 4 bases, and 8 bases lay in between. This CDR3 has 14 residues. The CDR3: CASSLVRGGNTIYF. Here the CDR3 DNA reads TGTGCCAGCAGCTTAGTCAGGGGCGGAAACACCATATATTTT.

CDR3 amino acids: CASSLPPGQENTEAFF. In DNA form, the CDR3 reads TGTGCCAGCAGTTTACCTCCGGGACAGGAGAACACTGAAGCTTTCTTT. The rearrangement joins TRBV13 to TRBJ1-1; 8 bases are a match to TRBD1. The length of the CDR3 is 16 residues. V dropped 6 bases and J dropped 1; count of bases not matched to a gene: 10. Germline loops: CDR1 PRHDT, CDR2 FYEKMQ (reference sequence).

The V call is TRBV18, the J call TRBJ2-7; the D gene is possibly TRBD2 (7 bases). The ends were cut back, 5 bases at V and 7 bases at J, with 15 bases in the middle. The germline V gene encodes CDR1 KGHSH and CDR2 LQKENI. This CDR3 has 13 amino acids. The CDR3 is CASSKGGLGEQYF. The CDR3 region has the DNA TGTGCCAGCTCAAAGGGGGGGCTAGGTGAGCAGTACTTC.

The chain recombines TRBV29-1 with TRBJ2-7; 10 nucleotides align to TRBD2. The CDR3 consists of 16 residues. J lost 3 bases, V lost 5 bases, and 13 bases had no gene match. Looked up from germline, CDR1 is SQVTM and CDR2 is ANQGSEA. CDR3 in amino acids: CSVLSPASSGGYEQYF. The CDR3 DNA is TGCAGCGTTCTCAGCCCGGCGTCTAGCGGGGGCTACGAGCAGTACTTC.

This chain uses TRBV6-5 with TRBJ1-2; 8 positions match TRBD1. CDR1 is MNHEY, CDR2 SVGAGI, per germline. V lost 2 bases and J lost 8; bases outside the gene matches: 7. This CDR3 spans 14 amino acids. Here the CDR3 DNA reads TGTGCCAGCAGTTACAGACAGGGGCTAAGAGGCTACACCTTC. Translation: CASSYRQGLRGYTF.

The rearrangement joins TRBV29-1 to TRBJ1-2, with D perhaps TRBD1 (5 bases). Looked up from germline, CDR1 is SQVTM and CDR2 is ANQGSEA. This CDR3 is 14 amino acids long. The ends were cut back, 3 bases at V and 4 bases at J, with 15 bases in the middle. The CDR3 loop reads CSVEGDLVGYGYTF. As DNA, the CDR3 is TGCAGCGTTGAGGGGGACTTAGTAGGCTATGGCTACACCTTC.

The sample holds a few counts of this clone. The chain joins TRBV10-2 to TRBJ2-7; D not certain. V was pared by 6 bases and J by 6 bases, with 18 bases between. The CDR3 contains 14 residues. Germline-derived CDR1 and CDR2 are WSHSY and SAAADI. The CDR3 DNA reads TGCGCCAGCAGCCCCCTCAGGCCGGTCCCCGAGCAGTACTTC. This codes for CASSPLRPVPEQYF.

This chain links TRBV7-2 with TRBJ1-1; 10 bases map to TRBD1. Germline V gene data show CDR1 as SGHTA and CDR2 as FQGNSA. V lost 5 bases and J lost 1; bases outside the gene matches: 4. This CDR3 has 15 residues. CDR3 nucleotide sequence: TGTGCCAGCAGCCGCGGACAGGGGGGGAACACTGAAGCTTTCTTT. As protein: CASSRGQGGNTEAFF.

V and J are TRBV6-6 and TRBJ1-6; 10 bases match TRBD1. V was pared by 6 bases and J by 8 bases, with 1 base of the junction left unmatched. This CDR3 has 13 residues. CDR1 and CDR2 (germline): MNHNY, SVGAGI (reference sequence). In DNA, the CDR3 is TGTGCCAGCAGGGACAGGGGGGATTCACCCCTCCACTTT. Protein sequence: CASRDRGDSPLHF.

The chain carries TRBV6-1 and TRBJ1-1; 8 nucleotides align to TRBD1. From germline, CDR1 is MNHNS and CDR2 SASEGT. CDR3 length: 15 amino acids. With 1 base clipped from V and 9 bases from J, the junction kept 10 bases outside the gene matches. The CDR3: CASSEGSGGAGQAFF. The CDR3 region has the DNA TGTGCCAGCAGTGAAGGGTCAGGGGGCGCGGGGCAAGCTTTCTTT.